The rows below give T cell receptor beta chains drawn from one sample of a study of T cell repertoires in cytomegalovirus infection. TCRdb reprocessed the reads via MiXCR and lists one record per CDR3 protein. The sample contains under 250,000 distinct CDR3 sequences, about 7% of which appear only once. The sequenced material came from PBMCs. The origin of the receptors is a human donor in good health (CMV status not recorded). Some clones in this sample may be carry-over from other donors' samples. Each CDR3 is given with its conserved first and last residue. D genes are given only for firm matches. Clone sizes are given selectively: once, few, many, or a class where the clone is expanded.

J,D,size,V,CDR3,DNA
TRBJ1-1,-,many,TRBV20-1,CSAHYRDTEAFF,TGCAGTGCTCACTACCGGGACACTGAAGCTTTCTTT
TRBJ1-2,TRBD1,many,TRBV6-5,CASSYSGQGWYGYTF,TGTGCCAGCAGTTACTCGGGACAGGGATGGTATGGCTACACCTTC
TRBJ2-7,-,many,TRBV7-2,CASSLGPPYEQYF,TGTGCCAGCAGCTTAGGACCACCCTACGAGCAGTACTTC
TRBJ2-1,-,-,TRBV12-3/TRBV12-4,CASSPAHEQFF,TGTGCCAGCAGCCCCGCCCATGAGCAGTTCTTC
TRBJ1-3,-,many,TRBV14,CASSQGGGLGNTIYF,TGTGCCAGCAGCCAAGGGGGGGGACTCGGAAACACCATATATTTT
TRBJ2-1,TRBD2,many,TRBV7-2,CASSGVAGGVYEQFF,TGTGCCAGCAGCGGAGTAGCGGGGGGAGTCTATGAGCAGTTCTTC
TRBJ2-7,TRBD1,many,TRBV14,CASSHRGSWGSYEQYF,TGTGCCAGCAGCCACAGGGGGTCATGGGGCTCCTACGAGCAGTACTTC
TRBJ1-1,TRBD1,few,TRBV19,CASTNEWTGAEAFF,TGTGCCAGTACCAACGAATGGACAGGGGCTGAAGCTTTCTTT
TRBJ1-2,-,many,TRBV28,CASSGWDTAYGYTF,TGTGCCAGCAGTGGGTGGGACACTGCCTATGGCTACACCTTC
TRBJ1-1,-,many,TRBV29-1,CSVEDLNRRNTEAFF,TGCAGCGTTGAAGATCTTAACAGGCGGAACACTGAAGCTTTCTTT
TRBJ2-7,TRBD1,many,TRBV28,CASSSLAGGPYEQYF,TGTGCCAGCAGTTCTCTCGCAGGGGGTCCTTACGAGCAGTACTTC
TRBJ2-7,TRBD2,many,TRBV28,CASSLGLAGGTYEQYF,TGTGCCAGCAGTTTAGGGCTAGCGGGGGGGACCTACGAGCAGTACTTC
TRBJ2-5,TRBD2,many,TRBV12-3/TRBV12-4,CASSLFGGGALVETQYF,TGTGCCAGCAGTTTGTTCGGCGGGGGGGCCTTGGTCGAGACCCAGTACTTC
TRBJ2-3,TRBD1,many,TRBV30,CAWWGQGPDTQYF,TGTGCCTGGTGGGGACAGGGACCAGATACGCAGTATTTT
TRBJ2-7,TRBD2,many,TRBV6-2/TRBV6-3,CASSYFRSSGPEEQYF,TGTGCCAGCAGTTACTTTAGGTCTAGCGGTCCGGAAGAGCAGTACTTC
TRBJ2-3,-,few,TRBV19,CASSRGRSPTTDTQYF,TGTGCCAGTAGTAGGGGGAGATCTCCTACCACAGATACGCAGTATTTT
TRBJ1-4,TRBD1,many,TRBV10-3,CASGGPNEKLFF,TGTGCTTCAGGGGGCCCCAATGAAAAACTGTTTTTT
TRBJ1-2,-,many,TRBV29-1,CSVEFPQGSYGYTF,TGCAGCGTTGAGTTCCCCCAGGGGAGCTATGGCTACACCTTC
TRBJ2-1,TRBD2,few,TRBV6-2/TRBV6-3,CASKGGGAEQFF,TGTGCCAGCAAGGGCGGGGGGGCCGAGCAGTTCTTC
TRBJ1-5,-,many,TRBV6-5,CASSYRGDSNQPQHF,TGTGCCAGCAGTTACCGGGGAGATAGCAATCAGCCCCAGCATTTT
TRBJ1-2,-,many,TRBV2,CASSEALPVYGYTF,TGTGCCAGCAGTGAAGCGCTTCCCGTATATGGCTACACCTTC
TRBJ2-3,-,many,TRBV19,CASRERLSTDTQYF,TGTGCCAGTAGGGAGCGGCTTAGCACAGATACGCAGTATTTT
TRBJ2-1,-,few,TRBV20-1,CSARGQVEYNEQFF,TGCAGTGCTAGAGGGCAGGTAGAGTACAATGAGCAGTTCTTC
TRBJ1-1,-,many,TRBV11-2,CASSLFGTSGEAFF,TGTGCCAGCAGCTTATTCGGGACATCGGGTGAAGCTTTCTTT
TRBJ2-4,-,few,TRBV12-5,CASGHTRDGESVAAKNIQYF,TGTGCTAGTGGCCACACCCGGGACGGGGAATCTGTTGCTGCCAAAAACATTCAGTACTTC
TRBJ1-2,-,many,TRBV27,CASRLTPRDTYGYTF,TGTGCCAGCAGGCTTACCCCCAGGGACACCTATGGCTACACCTTC
TRBJ2-6,-,many,TRBV12-3/TRBV12-4,CASSLARGAGANVLTF,TGTGCCAGCAGTTTAGCGCGGGGTGCCGGGGCCAACGTCCTGACTTTC
TRBJ2-7,TRBD1,few,TRBV28,CASSPPGQVYSYEQYF,TGTGCCAGCAGTCCTCCCGGACAGGTCTACTCCTACGAGCAGTACTTC
TRBJ2-7,TRBD1,many,TRBV7-8,CASSASGQAYEQYF,TGTGCCAGCAGCGCCTCAGGACAGGCCTACGAGCAGTACTTC
TRBJ2-7,-,many,TRBV6-4,CASSDSPGLGSVNEQYF,TGTGCCAGCAGTGACTCCCCAGGACTGGGATCTGTAAACGAGCAGTACTTC
TRBJ1-2,-,-,TRBV6-2/TRBV6-3,CASSYSRTANNYGYTF,TGTGCCAGCAGTTACTCGCGGACAGCCAATAACTATGGCTACACCTTC
TRBJ1-5,TRBD1,many,TRBV24-1,CATSDAGQQNQPQHF,TGTGCCACCAGTGATGCGGGACAGCAGAATCAGCCCCAGCATTTT
TRBJ2-1,-,few,TRBV20-1,CSARDLLLPVGNEQFF,TGCAGTGCTAGAGATCTGCTCCTCCCAGTAGGGAATGAGCAGTTCTTC
TRBJ2-5,-,many,TRBV12-3/TRBV12-4,CASSLAAGRMDKETQYF,TGTGCCAGCAGTTTAGCTGCAGGGAGGATGGACAAAGAGACCCAGTACTTC
TRBJ2-2,-,many,TRBV7-8,CASSLAGLNTGELFF,TGTGCCAGCAGCTTAGCGGGGTTAAACACCGGGGAGCTGTTTTTT
TRBJ2-2,-,many,TRBV7-2,CASSPVGAGELFF,TGTGCCAGCAGCCCCGTGGGGGCCGGGGAGCTGTTTTTT
TRBJ2-5,-,many,TRBV7-2,CASSFVSTYQETQYF,TGTGCCAGCAGCTTTGTGTCGACCTACCAAGAGACCCAGTACTTC